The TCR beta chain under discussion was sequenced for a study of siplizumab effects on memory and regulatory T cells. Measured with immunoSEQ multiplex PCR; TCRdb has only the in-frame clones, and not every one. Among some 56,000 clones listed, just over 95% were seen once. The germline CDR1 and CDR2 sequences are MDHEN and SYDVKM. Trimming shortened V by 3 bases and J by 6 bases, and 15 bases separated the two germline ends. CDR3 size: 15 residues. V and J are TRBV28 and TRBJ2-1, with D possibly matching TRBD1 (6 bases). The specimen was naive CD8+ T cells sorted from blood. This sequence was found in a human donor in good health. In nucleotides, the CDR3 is TGTGCCAGCAGTTTGGAAGGACAGAGTCGCAATGAGCAGTTCTTC. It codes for CASSLEGQSRNEQFF.